The T cell receptor (beta chain) under discussion was sequenced for a study of cytomegalovirus exposure and HLA in healthy donors. General study results and limits: Confirmation in vitro established that a few CMV-associated chains were specific for CMV antigens.

In the case of this clone: What it binds is not known.

This table comes from immunoSEQ multiplex PCR, and its TCRdb copy is limited to in-frame clones, with some not included. The sample has more than 60,000 clones, roughly 89% seen once. Sequenced material: PBMCs. The receptor was derived from a woman in her late teens or twenties in good health and CMV-seronegative.

Here the CDR3 DNA reads TGCGCCAGCAGCCAAGATAGGCAGGACACAGATACGCAGTATTTT. Protein product: CASSQDRQDTDTQYF. The V and J genes are TRBV4-1 and TRBJ2-3; D gene ambiguous. Trimming shortened V by 0 bases and J by 2 bases, and 9 bases separated the two germline ends. The germline V gene encodes CDR1 MGHRA and CDR2 YSYEKL. This CDR3 is built from 15 residues.